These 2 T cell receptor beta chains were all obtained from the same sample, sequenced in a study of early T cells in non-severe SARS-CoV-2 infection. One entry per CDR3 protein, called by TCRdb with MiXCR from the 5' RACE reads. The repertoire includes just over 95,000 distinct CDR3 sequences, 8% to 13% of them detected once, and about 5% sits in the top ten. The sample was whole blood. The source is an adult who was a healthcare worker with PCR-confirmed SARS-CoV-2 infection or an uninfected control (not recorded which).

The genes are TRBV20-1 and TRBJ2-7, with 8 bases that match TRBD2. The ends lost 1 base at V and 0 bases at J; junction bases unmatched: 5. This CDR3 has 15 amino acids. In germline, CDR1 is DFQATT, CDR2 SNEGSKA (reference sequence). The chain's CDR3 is CSARVAGGLSYEQYF. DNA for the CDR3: TGCAGTGCTAGAGTCGCGGGAGGCCTCTCCTACGAGCAGTACTTC.

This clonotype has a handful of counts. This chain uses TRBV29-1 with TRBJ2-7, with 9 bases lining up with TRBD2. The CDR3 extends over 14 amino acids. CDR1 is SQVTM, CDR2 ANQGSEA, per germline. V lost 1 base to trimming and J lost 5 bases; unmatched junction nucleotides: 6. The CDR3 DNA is TGCAGCGTTGAAGGTAGGACTAGCGAAGACGAGCAGTACTTC. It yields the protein CSVEGRTSEDEQYF.